These 17 T cell receptor beta chains were sequenced from one sample in a study of T cell changes during pregnancy in multiple sclerosis (dated by TCRdb to 2018 to 2020). Receptor amplification or capture employed the immunoSEQ multiplex PCR assay. TCRdb mirrors the immuneACCESS table, restricted to in-frame sequences. Some clones are absent from its copies; in checked studies, under half trace to an unresolved V gene, and the reason for the others is unknown. In all, the sample holds roughly 43,000 clones, and just over 90% of those were seen once. Over 0.55% of the sample is in the top ten clones. The specimen comprised CD4+ T cells from peripheral blood mononuclear cells, sampled in the third trimester of pregnancy. Receptors originate from a female donor with multiple sclerosis, enrolled in a pregnancy study.

The chain couples TRBV2 to TRBJ1-4; D unclear. V was pared by 2 bases and J by 1 base, with 14 bases between. The CDR3 is 17 amino acids. The germline V gene encodes CDR1 SNHLY and CDR2 FYNNEI. Written as DNA, the CDR3 is TGTGCCAGCAGTGAACGTAGATTCGTCGGAACTAATGAAAAACTGTTTTTT. This translates into CASSERRFVGTNEKLFF.

V usage is TRBV18 and J usage is TRBJ1-3, with D possibly matching TRBD1 (5 bases). CDR1 and CDR2 (germline): KGHSH, LQKENI. The CDR3 extends over 15 amino acids. V lost 0 bases to trimming and J lost 2 bases, with 8 bases between them. The CDR3 bases are TGTGCCAGCTCACCACCCAAGGGGACTGGAAACACCATATATTTT. It encodes CASSPPKGTGNTIYF.

This chain joins TRBV21-1 and TRBJ2-5; no check of the table's D call, TRBD2, against the DNA was made. TRBV21-1 is flagged as a pseudogene. This CDR3 is 18 amino acids long. The CDR3 region has the DNA TGTGCCAGCAGCAAAAGGGAACCGGGACTAGCGGGCCAAGAGACCCAGTACTTC. Its translation is CASSKREPGLAGQETQYF.

In its sample, this clone was seen once. V usage is TRBV30 and J usage is TRBJ2-7; 12 bases line up with TRBD2. V lost 0 bases and J lost 13; bases outside the gene matches: 13. The V gene's germline CDR1 is GTSNPN and CDR2 SVGIG (reference sequence). CDR3 length: 15 amino acids. DNA for the CDR3: TGTGCCTGGAGTGTACTAGCGGGAGGCCCTTCGGGTATATACTTC. It codes for CAWSVLAGGPSGIYF.

The chain combines TRBV7-6 with TRBJ2-1; weak D call: TRBD1 (6 bases). This CDR3 has 16 residues. Germline V gene lookup returns CDR1 SGHVS and CDR2 FNYEAQ. V lost 0 bases, J lost 3 bases, and 12 bases lay in between. The CDR3 nucleotides read TGTGCCAGCAGCTTAGCGGCAGGGGTGAGCTACAATGAGCAGTTCTTC. Translation gives CASSLAAGVSYNEQFF.

The chain recombines TRBV13 with TRBJ2-7; 7 bases match TRBD2. Germline V gene data show CDR1 as PRHDT and CDR2 as FYEKMQ (reference sequence). The CDR3 totals 17 residues. The V gene end was trimmed by 6 bases and the J gene end by 0 bases; junction bases not matched to a gene: 14. In DNA, the CDR3 is TGTGCCAGCAGTCATGTGTCGTGGAGCGGGAACTCCTACGAGCAGTACTTC. Translating it yields CASSHVSWSGNSYEQYF.

This rearrangement joins TRBV11-3 to TRBJ1-1; TRBD1 is a possible D gene (6 bases). Trimming left V 4 bases short and J 0 bases short, with 9 bases between. Germline V gene sequence: CDR1 SGHNT, CDR2 YENEEA. This CDR3 contains 14 residues. The CDR3 DNA reads as TGTGCCAGCAGCTCGGACAGCTTGAACACTGAAGCTTTCTTT. It yields the protein CASSSDSLNTEAFF. Based on the CDR3 plus reference TRBV11-3 and TRBJ1-1, the full variable domain is EAGVVQSPRYKIIEKKQPVAFWCNPISGHNTLYWYLQNLGQGPELLIRYENEEAVDDSQLPKDRFSAERLKGVDSTLKIQPAELGDSAVYLCASSSDSLNTEAFFGQGTRLTVV.

This chain joins TRBV7-2 and TRBJ2-1, with TRBD2 matching 8 bases. V shed 9 bases, J shed 8 bases, and the junction held 18 bases outside the gene matches. Germline loops: CDR1 SGHTA, CDR2 FQGNSA. The CDR3 is made up of 16 amino acids. Here the CDR3 DNA reads TGTGCCAGTCAGCAATACGGGGGGGGAGGTTTGGATGAGCAGTTCTTC. Translation gives CASQQYGGGGLDEQFF.

The V call is TRBV5-5, the J call TRBJ1-2; 8 bases match TRBD1. The CDR3 covers 14 residues. The trim removed 5 bases at V and 7 bases at J, leaving 10 bases unmatched. From germline, CDR1 is SGHKS and CDR2 YYEKEE (reference sequence). The CDR3 is CASSHTGQGRGYTF. CDR3 nucleotide sequence: TGTGCCAGCAGTCATACCGGACAGGGCCGTGGCTACACCTTC.

The rearrangement links TRBV7-7 to TRBJ2-5, with 8 bases aligning to TRBD2. CDR1 is SSHAT and CDR2 is FNYEAQ in the germline V gene (reference sequence). With V trimmed by 5 bases and J by 5 bases, 7 bases remained unmatched. This CDR3 region has 14 residues. CDR3 DNA: TGTGCCAGCAGCCCCGGGGGGGATGCGGAGACCCAGTACTTC. It specifies CASSPGGDAETQYF.

V usage is TRBV6-5 and J usage is TRBJ2-1, with 8 bases aligning to TRBD2. V lost 2 bases to trimming and J lost 8 bases; unmatched junction nucleotides: 8. Germline V CDR1 and CDR2: MNHEY, SVGAGI. CDR3 length: 15 amino acids. CDR3 DNA sequence: TGTGCCAGCAGTTACCAGGTTCGGACTAGCTATGAGCAGTTCTTC. It translates to CASSYQVRTSYEQFF.

The J gene is TRBJ2-7, the V gene TRBV5-1, with TRBD1 as a possible D gene (6 bases). Germline lookup yields CDR1 SGHRS and CDR2 YFSETQ. V lost 1 base, J lost 4 bases, and 9 bases lay in between. The CDR3 spans 13 residues. This chain's CDR3 is CASSLTQGYEQYF. The CDR3 DNA reads as TGCGCCAGCAGCTTGACGCAGGGGTACGAGCAGTACTTC.

The CDR3 protein is CASSLQGANTGELFF. DNA of the CDR3: TGTGCCAGCAGCTTACAGGGGGCAAACACCGGGGAGCTGTTTTTT. The chain joins TRBV7-2 to TRBJ2-2; 8 nucleotides match TRBD1. Germline loops: CDR1 SGHTA, CDR2 FQGNSA. The V gene end was trimmed by 2 bases and the J gene end by 2 bases; junction bases not matched to a gene: 1. The CDR3 is 15 amino acids.

This chain connects TRBV19 to TRBJ2-1; no clear D. Germline V CDR1 and CDR2: LNHDA, SQIVND (reference sequence). The V and J ends lost 5 bases and 8 bases respectively, with 7 bases between them. This CDR3 has 11 residues. CDR3 region: CASSYNHEQFF. The CDR3, as DNA: TGTGCCAGTAGTTACAACCATGAGCAGTTCTTC. The variable domain in full, completed from reference TRBV19 and TRBJ2-1, reads DGGITQSPKYLFRKEGQNVTLSCEQNLNHDAMYWYRQDPGQGLRLIYYSQIVNDFQKGDIAEGYSVSREKKESFPLTVTSAQKNPTAFYLCASSYNHEQFFGPGTRLTVL.

V and J are TRBV2 and TRBJ1-2, with D perhaps matching TRBD1 (6 bases). Trimming shortened V by 6 bases and J by 0 bases, and 11 bases separated the two germline ends. The germline V gene encodes CDR1 SNHLY and CDR2 FYNNEI. The CDR3 totals 14 residues. The CDR3 spells CASSEDSPNYGYTF. CDR3 DNA sequence: TGTGCCAGCAGCGAGGACAGTCCTAACTATGGCTACACCTTC.

The chain combines TRBV7-9 with TRBJ2-1, with 7 bases lining up with TRBD2. V lost 1 base and J lost 6; bases outside the gene matches: 3. CDR1 SEHNR and CDR2 FQNEAQ come from the germline V gene (reference sequence). The CDR3 runs to 14 residues. Here the CDR3 reads CASSLGGGVNEQFF. CDR3 nucleotides: TGTGCCAGCAGCTTAGGCGGGGGTGTCAATGAGCAGTTCTTC.

This clone was recorded once. V is TRBV11-2 and J is TRBJ1-3; 8 nucleotides match TRBD1. The CDR3 totals 17 residues. The V gene end was trimmed by 5 bases and the J gene end by 3 bases; junction bases not matched to a gene: 12. CDR1 and CDR2 (germline): SGHAT, FQNNGV. The CDR3, as DNA: TGTGCCAGCAGCCCCAGCCCCGCTGGACAGGGTGGAAACACCATATATTTT. Protein sequence: CASSPSPAGQGGNTIYF.